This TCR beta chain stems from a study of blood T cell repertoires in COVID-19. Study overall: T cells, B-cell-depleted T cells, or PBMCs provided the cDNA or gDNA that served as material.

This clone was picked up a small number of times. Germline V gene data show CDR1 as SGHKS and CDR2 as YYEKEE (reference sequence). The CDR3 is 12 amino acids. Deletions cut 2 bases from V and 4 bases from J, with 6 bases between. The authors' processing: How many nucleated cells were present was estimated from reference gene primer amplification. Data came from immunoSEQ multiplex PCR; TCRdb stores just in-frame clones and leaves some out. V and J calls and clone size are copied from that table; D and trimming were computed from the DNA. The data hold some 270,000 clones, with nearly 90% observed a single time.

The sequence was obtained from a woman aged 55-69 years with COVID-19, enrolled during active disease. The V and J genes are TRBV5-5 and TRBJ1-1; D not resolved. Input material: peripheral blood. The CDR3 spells CASSLESTEAFF. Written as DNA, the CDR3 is TGTGCCAGCAGCTTAGAGTCCACTGAAGCTTTCTTT.